The clone carrying this TCR beta chain was counted once. Antigen specificity is unknown. The libraries were made with immunoSEQ v3.0 at survey level. TCRdb's copy holds only in-frame clones and misses some; the assay was immunoSEQ multiplex PCR. The sample has 25,000 to 35,000 clones, 90% to 95% seen once. This sample is part of a study of long-term antiretroviral therapy in people with HIV. Whole-study results and caveats: Viral resistance, ART adherence and therapy changes all lacked available data. HIV repertoires had narrower CDR3 length ranges than controls.

V dropped 0 bases and J dropped 6 bases, with 6 bases sitting between them. The CDR3 runs to 13 residues. From germline, CDR1 is ENHRY and CDR2 SYGVKD. The chain couples TRBV10-3 to TRBJ2-1; perhaps TRBD2 as D (6 bases). The TCR originated in a man between 50 and 59 years old with HIV. This material consisted of unsorted PBMCs, taken approximately 7.1 years after starting antiretroviral therapy. The CDR3 spells CAISESGGNEQFF. The CDR3 DNA sequence: TGTGCCATCAGTGAGTCGGGGGGCAATGAGCAGTTCTTC.